The clone carrying this T cell receptor beta chain was seen many times. Its antigen is unidentified. The record originates from a study of T cell repertoires in cytomegalovirus infection. In the study overall: From public TCR beta signatures came an indication of both CMV infection and matching HLA type.

MiXCR, run by TCRdb on the reads, gives a single entry per CDR3 protein. This table holds 55,000 to 85,000 distinct CDR3 sequences, about 4% found once. Overall study results and limits: There were HLA-C-restricted CMV-specific TCR beta clonotypes dominating the ex vivo response.

CDR1 is SGHTA, CDR2 FQGTGA, per germline. The V segment lost 5 bases and the J segment 1 base; nucleotides outside the gene matches: 6. The CDR3 spans 15 residues. The chain links TRBV7-3 to TRBJ2-3; 7 nucleotides match TRBD2. The clonotype was recovered from a human donor in good health (CMV status not recorded). Some clones in this sample may be carry-over from other donors' samples. Input material: PBMCs. The CDR3 DNA is TGTGCCAGCAGCACCCAGCGGGGTGGCACAGATACGCAGTATTTT. Protein product: CASSTQRGGTDTQYF.